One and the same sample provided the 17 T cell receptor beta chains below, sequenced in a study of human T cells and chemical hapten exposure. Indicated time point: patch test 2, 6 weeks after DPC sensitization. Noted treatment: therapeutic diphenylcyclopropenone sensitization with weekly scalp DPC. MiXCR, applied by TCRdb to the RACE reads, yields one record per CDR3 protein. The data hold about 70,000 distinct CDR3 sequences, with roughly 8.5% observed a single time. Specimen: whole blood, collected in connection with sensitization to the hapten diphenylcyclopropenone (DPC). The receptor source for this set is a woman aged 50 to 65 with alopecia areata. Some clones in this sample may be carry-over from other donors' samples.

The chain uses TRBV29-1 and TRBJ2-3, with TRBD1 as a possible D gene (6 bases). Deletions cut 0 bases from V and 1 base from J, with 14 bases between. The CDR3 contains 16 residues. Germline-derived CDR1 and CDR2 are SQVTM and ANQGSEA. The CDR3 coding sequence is TGCAGCGTTGAAGATCGTCAGGGGCGCGGCACAGATACGCAGTATTTT. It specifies CSVEDRQGRGTDTQYF.

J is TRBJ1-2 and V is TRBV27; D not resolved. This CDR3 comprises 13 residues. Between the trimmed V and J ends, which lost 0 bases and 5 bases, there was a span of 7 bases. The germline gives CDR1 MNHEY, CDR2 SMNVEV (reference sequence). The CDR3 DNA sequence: TGTGCCAGCAGTTTATCAGCTGGGTATGGCTACACCTTC. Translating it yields CASSLSAGYGYTF.

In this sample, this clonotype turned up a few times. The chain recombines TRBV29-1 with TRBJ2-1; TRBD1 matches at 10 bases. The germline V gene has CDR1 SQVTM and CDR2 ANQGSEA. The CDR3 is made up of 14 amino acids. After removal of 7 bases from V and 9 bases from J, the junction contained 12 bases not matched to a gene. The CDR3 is CSGAAGQGNTEQFF. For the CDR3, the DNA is TGCAGCGGCGCCGCGGGACAGGGGAACACTGAGCAGTTCTTC.

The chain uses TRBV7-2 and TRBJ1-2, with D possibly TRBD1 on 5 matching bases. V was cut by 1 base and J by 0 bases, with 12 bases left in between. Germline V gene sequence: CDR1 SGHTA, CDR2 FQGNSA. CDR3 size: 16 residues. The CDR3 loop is CASSLGARAPNYGYTF. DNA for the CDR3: TGTGCCAGCAGCTTAGGGGCCAGGGCGCCTAACTATGGCTACACCTTC.

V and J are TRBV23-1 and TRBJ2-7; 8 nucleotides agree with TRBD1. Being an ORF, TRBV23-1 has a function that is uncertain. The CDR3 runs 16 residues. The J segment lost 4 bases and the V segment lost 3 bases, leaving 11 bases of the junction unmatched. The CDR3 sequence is CASSHYRQGAEYEQYF. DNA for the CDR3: TGCGCCAGCAGTCACTACCGGCAGGGGGCTGAGTACGAGCAGTACTTC.

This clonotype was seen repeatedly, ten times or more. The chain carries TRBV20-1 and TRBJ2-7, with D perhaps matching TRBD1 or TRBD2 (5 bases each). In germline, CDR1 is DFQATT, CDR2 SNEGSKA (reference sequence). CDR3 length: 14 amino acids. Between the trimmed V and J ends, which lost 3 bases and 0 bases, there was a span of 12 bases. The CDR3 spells CSASRRDRSYEQYF. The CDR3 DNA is TGCAGTGCTAGCCGCCGGGACCGCTCCTACGAGCAGTACTTC.

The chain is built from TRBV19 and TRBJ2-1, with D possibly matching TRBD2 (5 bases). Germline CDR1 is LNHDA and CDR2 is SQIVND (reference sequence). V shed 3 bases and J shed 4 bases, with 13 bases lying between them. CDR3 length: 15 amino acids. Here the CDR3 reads CASSIGGDGYNEQFF. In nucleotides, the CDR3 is TGTGCCAGTAGTATCGGAGGTGACGGTTACAATGAGCAGTTCTTC.

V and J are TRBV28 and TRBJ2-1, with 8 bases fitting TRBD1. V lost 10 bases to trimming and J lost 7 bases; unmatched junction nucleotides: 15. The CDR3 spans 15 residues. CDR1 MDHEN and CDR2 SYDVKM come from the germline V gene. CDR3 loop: CATTTSGGARNEQFF. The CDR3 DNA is TGTGCCACGACAACCTCAGGGGGCGCGAGGAATGAGCAGTTCTTC.

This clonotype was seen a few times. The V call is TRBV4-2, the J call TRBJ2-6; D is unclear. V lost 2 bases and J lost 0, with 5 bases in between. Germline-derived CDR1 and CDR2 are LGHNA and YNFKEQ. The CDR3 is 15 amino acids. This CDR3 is CASSQSTSGANVLTF. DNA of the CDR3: TGTGCCAGCAGCCAAAGTACCTCTGGGGCCAACGTCCTGACTTTC.

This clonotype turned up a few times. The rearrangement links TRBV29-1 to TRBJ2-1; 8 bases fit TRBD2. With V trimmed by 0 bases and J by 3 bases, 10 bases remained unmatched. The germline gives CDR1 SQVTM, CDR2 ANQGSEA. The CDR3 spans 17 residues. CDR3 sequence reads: CSVEDLGSGGHYNEQFF. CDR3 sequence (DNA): TGCAGCGTTGAAGATCTTGGGAGCGGGGGCCACTACAATGAGCAGTTCTTC.

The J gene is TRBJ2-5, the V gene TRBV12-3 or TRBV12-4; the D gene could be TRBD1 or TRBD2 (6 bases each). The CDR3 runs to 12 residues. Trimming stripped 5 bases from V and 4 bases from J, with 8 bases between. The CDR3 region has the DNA TGTGCCAGCAGTAAGGGGGGAGAGACCCAGTACTTC. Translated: CASSKGGETQYF.

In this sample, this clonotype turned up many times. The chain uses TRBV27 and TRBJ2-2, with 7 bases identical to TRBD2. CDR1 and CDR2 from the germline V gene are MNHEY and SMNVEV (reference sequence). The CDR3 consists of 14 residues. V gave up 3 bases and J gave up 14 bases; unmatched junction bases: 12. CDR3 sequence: CASSFLGEGWQLFF. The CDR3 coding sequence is TGTGCCAGCAGTTTCCTAGGGGAGGGTTGGCAACTGTTTTTT.

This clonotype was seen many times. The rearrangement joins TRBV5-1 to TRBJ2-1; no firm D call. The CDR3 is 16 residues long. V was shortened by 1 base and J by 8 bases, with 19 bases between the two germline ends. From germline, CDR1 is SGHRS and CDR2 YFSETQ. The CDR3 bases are TGCGCCAGCAGCTTGTGGGTTGTATCGGGCACCGATGAGCAGTTCTTC. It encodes CASSLWVVSGTDEQFF.

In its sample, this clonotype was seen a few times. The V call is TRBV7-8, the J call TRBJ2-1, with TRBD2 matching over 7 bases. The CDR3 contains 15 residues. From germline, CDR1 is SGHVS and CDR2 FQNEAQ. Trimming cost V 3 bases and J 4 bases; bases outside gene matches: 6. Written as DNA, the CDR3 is TGTGCCAGCAGCTTCGACCAGCGGGGTTACAATGAGCAGTTCTTC. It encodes CASSFDQRGYNEQFF.

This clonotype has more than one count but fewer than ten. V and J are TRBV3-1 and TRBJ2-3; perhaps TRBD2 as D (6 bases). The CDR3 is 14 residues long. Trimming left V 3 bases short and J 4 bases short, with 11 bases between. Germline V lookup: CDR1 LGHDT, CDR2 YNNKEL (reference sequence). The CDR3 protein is CASSQVGGADTQYF. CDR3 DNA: TGTGCCAGCAGCCAGGTAGGAGGGGCAGATACGCAGTATTTT.

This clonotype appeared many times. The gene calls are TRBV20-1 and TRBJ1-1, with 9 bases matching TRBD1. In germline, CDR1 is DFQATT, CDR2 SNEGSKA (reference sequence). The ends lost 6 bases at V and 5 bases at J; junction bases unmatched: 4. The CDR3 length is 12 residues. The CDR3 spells CSARDRATEAFF. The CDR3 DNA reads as TGCAGTGCCCGGGACAGGGCAACTGAAGCTTTCTTT.

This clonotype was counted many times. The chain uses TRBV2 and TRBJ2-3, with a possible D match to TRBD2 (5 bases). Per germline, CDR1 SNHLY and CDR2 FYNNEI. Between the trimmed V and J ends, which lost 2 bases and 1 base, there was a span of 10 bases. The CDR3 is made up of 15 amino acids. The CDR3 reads CASSESGAGTDTQYF. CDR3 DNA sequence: TGTGCCAGCAGTGAAAGCGGAGCCGGCACAGATACGCAGTATTTT.